This T cell receptor beta chain was documented in a study of blood T cell repertoires in COVID-19. Looking at the study overall: Sites across the United States, Italy and Spain contributed samples from acute and convalescent COVID-19. Sources were T cells, B-cell-depleted T cells, or PBMCs; the material itself was cDNA or gDNA.

Seattle enrolled patients during active infection and tracked them longitudinally. Germline CDR1 is KGHSH and CDR2 is LQKENI. Trimming cost V 4 bases and J 4 bases; bases outside gene matches: 12. This CDR3 region has 17 residues. Methods used by the authors: Estimated nucleated cell counts came from reference gene primer amplification. The assay was immunoSEQ multiplex PCR, and TCRdb's table has in-frame clones only and misses some. The DNA gave D and trimming, while V, J and clone size come from that table. The sample consists of about 210,000 clones, around 81% of them appearing once. The chain joins TRBV18 to TRBJ1-4; 7 bases agree with TRBD1. The clonotype comes from a man in his sixties with COVID-19, enrolled during active disease. The sample consisted of peripheral blood. This chain's CDR3 is CASSRGIRRDSNEKLFF. Here the CDR3 DNA reads TGTGCCAGCTCACGTGGAATACGACGGGACAGTAATGAAAAACTGTTTTTT.